These T cell receptor beta chains were read from a single sample in a study of T cell responses to AZD1222 COVID-19 vaccine. The method was immunoSEQ multiplex PCR; TCRdb's version includes in-frame clones alone and lacks a portion of them. The sample carries 150,000 to 200,000 clones, 92% recorded once. Specimen: peripheral blood, collected 28 days after the second AZD1222 dose. The receptors shown here come from an adult who received the AZD1222 COVID-19 vaccine. Each CDR3 is given with its conserved first and last residue. Each record gives: clone size, V gene, J gene, D gene, CDR3 protein, CDR3 DNA. The D gene is left open where the match is weak. Clone size is given for some rows only: seen once, a few or many times, or a class if the clone is expanded.

abundance: once; v_gene: TRBV12-3/TRBV12-4; j_gene: TRBJ2-7; d_gene: NA; CDR3aa: CASSGVNGDEQYF; CDR3nt: TGTGCCAGCAGTGGGGTAAATGGGGACGAGCAGTACTTC
abundance: once; v_gene: TRBV28; j_gene: TRBJ1-2; d_gene: NA; CDR3aa: CASSIGPDGYGYTF; CDR3nt: TGTGCCAGCAGTATCGGACCGGATGGGTATGGCTACACCTTC
abundance: NA; v_gene: TRBV4-1; j_gene: TRBJ1-1; d_gene: NA; CDR3aa: CASSQDPRRVEAFF; CDR3nt: TGCGCCAGCAGCCAAGACCCTCGGCGGGTCGAAGCTTTCTTT
abundance: NA; v_gene: TRBV20-1; j_gene: TRBJ2-7; d_gene: TRBD1; CDR3aa: CSASPLTGAISYEQYF; CDR3nt: TGCAGTGCTAGTCCTCTTACAGGGGCGATCTCCTACGAGCAGTACTTC
abundance: NA; v_gene: TRBV27; j_gene: TRBJ2-3; d_gene: NA; CDR3aa: CASEGTLGDTQYF; CDR3nt: TGTGCCAGCGAAGGGACTTTGGGAGATACGCAGTATTTT
abundance: NA; v_gene: TRBV2; j_gene: TRBJ2-5; d_gene: NA; CDR3aa: CASNPARQVQETQYF; CDR3nt: TGTGCCAGCAACCCTGCAAGACAGGTACAAGAGACCCAGTACTTC
abundance: NA; v_gene: TRBV7-9; j_gene: TRBJ1-2; d_gene: NA; CDR3aa: CASSSTTKNYGYTF; CDR3nt: TGTGCCAGCAGCTCCACGACCAAAAACTATGGCTACACCTTC
abundance: NA; v_gene: TRBV2; j_gene: TRBJ2-3; d_gene: TRBD2; CDR3aa: CASSLLAGSLKGTDTQYF; CDR3nt: TGTGCCAGCAGCCTTCTAGCGGGATCCCTCAAGGGAACAGATACGCAGTATTTT
abundance: few; v_gene: TRBV11-2; j_gene: TRBJ1-1; d_gene: NA; CDR3aa: CASSPDGNTEAFF; CDR3nt: TGTGCCAGCAGCCCGGACGGGAACACTGAAGCTTTCTTT
abundance: NA; v_gene: TRBV3-1/TRBV3-2; j_gene: TRBJ1-5; d_gene: TRBD1; CDR3aa: CASSRGQGNQPQHF; CDR3nt: TGTGCCAGCAGCCGAGGACAGGGCAATCAGCCCCAGCATTTT
abundance: NA; v_gene: TRBV27; j_gene: TRBJ1-6; d_gene: NA; CDR3aa: CASSFGPGASPLHF; CDR3nt: TGTGCCAGCAGTTTCGGTCCGGGAGCTTCACCCCTCCACTTT
abundance: NA; v_gene: TRBV28; j_gene: TRBJ2-7; d_gene: NA; CDR3aa: CASTSLGREQYF; CDR3nt: TGTGCCAGCACCTCCCTGGGGAGGGAGCAGTACTTC
abundance: NA; v_gene: TRBV5-1; j_gene: TRBJ2-3; d_gene: TRBD1; CDR3aa: CASSSDQGVMAQYF; CDR3nt: TGCGCCAGCAGCTCGGACCAGGGGGTCATGGCGCAGTATTTT
abundance: NA; v_gene: TRBV6-1; j_gene: TRBJ2-7; d_gene: TRBD1; CDR3aa: CASSEGWTGGPGASYEQYF; CDR3nt: TGTGCCAGCAGTGAAGGTTGGACAGGGGGCCCAGGCGCGTCTTACGAGCAGTACTTC
abundance: NA; v_gene: TRBV6-2/TRBV6-3; j_gene: TRBJ1-1; d_gene: NA; CDR3aa: CASSYSSTLAFF; CDR3nt: TGTGCCAGCAGTTACTCCTCGACACTGGCTTTCTTT
abundance: NA; v_gene: TRBV2; j_gene: TRBJ1-1; d_gene: NA; CDR3aa: CASSTGFVTEAFF; CDR3nt: TGTGCCAGTAGTACAGGGTTCGTCACTGAAGCTTTCTTT
abundance: NA; v_gene: TRBV5-1; j_gene: TRBJ1-6; d_gene: TRBD1; CDR3aa: CASSLPGGMDNSPLHF; CDR3nt: TGCGCCAGCAGCTTACCAGGGGGCATGGATAATTCACCCCTCCACTTT
abundance: few; v_gene: TRBV7-9; j_gene: TRBJ2-3; d_gene: NA; CDR3aa: CASSLAGGPRTDTQYF; CDR3nt: TGTGCCAGCAGCTTAGCGGGAGGCCCCCGCACAGATACGCAGTATTTT
abundance: NA; v_gene: TRBV7-8; j_gene: TRBJ2-1; d_gene: NA; CDR3aa: CASSLSGIGEQFF; CDR3nt: TGTGCCAGCAGCTTATCGGGGATCGGTGAGCAGTTCTTC
abundance: once; v_gene: TRBV18; j_gene: TRBJ1-1; d_gene: NA; CDR3aa: CASSPREGLTNTEAFF; CDR3nt: TGTGCCAGCTCACCACGGGAGGGACTTACGAACACTGAAGCTTTCTTT
abundance: NA; v_gene: TRBV3-1/TRBV3-2; j_gene: TRBJ1-6; d_gene: NA; CDR3aa: CASSQVPGDSPLHF; CDR3nt: TGTGCCAGCAGCCAAGTACCAGGTGATTCACCCCTCCACTTT
abundance: once; v_gene: TRBV30; j_gene: TRBJ1-2; d_gene: NA; CDR3aa: CALRGPYGYTF; CDR3nt: TGTGCCTTACGGGGCCCTTATGGCTACACCTTC
abundance: many; v_gene: TRBV19; j_gene: TRBJ1-3; d_gene: NA; CDR3aa: CASSIPRTGNTIYF; CDR3nt: TGTGCCAGTAGTATTCCCAGGACTGGAAACACCATATATTTT
abundance: once; v_gene: TRBV23-1; j_gene: TRBJ2-3; d_gene: NA; CDR3aa: CASSLYTQYF; CDR3nt: TGCGCCAGCAGTCTGTATACGCAGTATTTT
abundance: NA; v_gene: TRBV2; j_gene: TRBJ2-7; d_gene: NA; CDR3aa: CASGQTGVYEQYF; CDR3nt: TGTGCCAGCGGACAGACCGGGGTTTACGAGCAGTACTTC
abundance: NA; v_gene: TRBV18; j_gene: TRBJ1-5; d_gene: TRBD1; CDR3aa: CASSPSGRGQIDQPQHF; CDR3nt: TGTGCCAGCTCACCTTCCGGTAGGGGGCAAATTGATCAGCCCCAGCATTTT
abundance: NA; v_gene: TRBV11-2; j_gene: TRBJ1-6; d_gene: NA; CDR3aa: CASSPPGGLPLHF; CDR3nt: TGTGCCAGCAGCCCCCCGGGGGGGTTACCCCTCCACTTT
abundance: NA; v_gene: TRBV5-1; j_gene: TRBJ1-6; d_gene: TRBD1; CDR3aa: CASSLVTGRSYNSPLHF; CDR3nt: TGCGCCAGCAGCTTGGTGACAGGGAGGTCCTATAATTCACCCCTCCACTTT
abundance: NA; v_gene: TRBV4-1; j_gene: TRBJ1-2; d_gene: NA; CDR3aa: CASSQEAQPGPGGYTF; CDR3nt: TGCGCCAGCAGCCAAGAGGCACAGCCGGGACCGGGTGGCTACACCTTC
abundance: NA; v_gene: TRBV28; j_gene: TRBJ2-3; d_gene: NA; CDR3aa: CASSPSAGNTQYF; CDR3nt: TGTGCCAGCAGTCCCTCTGCCGGGAATACGCAGTATTTT
abundance: NA; v_gene: TRBV5-8; j_gene: TRBJ1-4; d_gene: TRBD1; CDR3aa: CASGTGVANEKLFF; CDR3nt: TGTGCCAGCGGCACAGGGGTCGCTAATGAAAAACTGTTTTTT
abundance: NA; v_gene: TRBV19; j_gene: TRBJ1-1; d_gene: TRBD1; CDR3aa: CASSLGGYKNTEAFF; CDR3nt: TGTGCCAGTAGTCTAGGGGGCTACAAGAACACTGAAGCTTTCTTT
abundance: NA; v_gene: TRBV20-1; j_gene: TRBJ1-4; d_gene: NA; CDR3aa: CSASFPGRIGEKLFF; CDR3nt: TGCAGTGCTAGTTTCCCAGGGCGGATAGGAGAAAAACTGTTTTTT
abundance: NA; v_gene: TRBV2; j_gene: TRBJ1-4; d_gene: TRBD1; CDR3aa: CASSAQGAGEKLFF; CDR3nt: TGTGCCAGCAGTGCCCAGGGGGCGGGAGAAAAACTGTTTTTT
abundance: NA; v_gene: TRBV3-1/TRBV3-2; j_gene: TRBJ2-3; d_gene: NA; CDR3aa: CASSPSNSTDTQYF; CDR3nt: TGTGCCAGCAGCCCTAGTAATTCCACAGATACGCAGTATTTT
abundance: NA; v_gene: TRBV15; j_gene: TRBJ2-3; d_gene: NA; CDR3aa: CATSRGEDTQYF; CDR3nt: TGTGCCACCAGCAGAGGGGAAGATACGCAGTATTTT
abundance: once; v_gene: TRBV12-3/TRBV12-4; j_gene: TRBJ1-2; d_gene: NA; CDR3aa: CASSSETIYGYTF; CDR3nt: TGTGCCAGCAGTTCAGAGACAATTTATGGCTACACCTTC
abundance: NA; v_gene: TRBV5-1; j_gene: TRBJ1-1; d_gene: NA; CDR3aa: CASRNSGGEAFF; CDR3nt: TGCGCCAGCAGAAATAGCGGGGGTGAAGCTTTCTTT
abundance: NA; v_gene: TRBV10-2; j_gene: TRBJ1-2; d_gene: NA; CDR3aa: CASSERQVDYGYTF; CDR3nt: TGCGCCAGCAGTGAGAGGCAGGTGGACTATGGCTACACCTTC
abundance: NA; v_gene: TRBV7-8; j_gene: TRBJ2-7; d_gene: NA; CDR3aa: CASSPGPGEQYF; CDR3nt: TGTGCCAGCAGCCCCGGGCCAGGCGAGCAGTACTTC
abundance: NA; v_gene: TRBV19; j_gene: TRBJ2-1; d_gene: NA; CDR3aa: CASARRPSYNEQFF; CDR3nt: TGTGCCAGTGCGAGGCGGCCCTCCTACAATGAGCAGTTCTTC
abundance: NA; v_gene: TRBV3-1/TRBV3-2; j_gene: TRBJ2-7; d_gene: NA; CDR3aa: CASSTPPKSCEQYF; CDR3nt: TGTGCCAGCAGCACCCCGCCGAAATCCTGCGAGCAGTACTTC
abundance: once; v_gene: TRBV7-2; j_gene: TRBJ2-1; d_gene: TRBD2; CDR3aa: CASSFSGGAHNEQFF; CDR3nt: TGTGCCAGCAGCTTTAGCGGGGGGGCCCACAATGAGCAGTTCTTC
abundance: NA; v_gene: TRBV6-1; j_gene: TRBJ1-4; d_gene: NA; CDR3aa: CASSEAGEKLFF; CDR3nt: TGTGCCAGCAGTGAAGCCGGGGAAAAACTGTTTTTT
abundance: NA; v_gene: TRBV21-1; j_gene: TRBJ1-5; d_gene: NA; CDR3aa: CASSKNAVGENGNQPQHF; CDR3nt: TGTGCCAGCAGCAAAAACGCGGTCGGGGAGAACGGCAATCAGCCCCAGCATTTT
abundance: NA; v_gene: TRBV7-2; j_gene: TRBJ1-1; d_gene: TRBD1; CDR3aa: CASSLRQGAENTEAFF; CDR3nt: TGTGCCAGCAGCTTAAGGCAGGGGGCGGAAAACACTGAAGCTTTCTTT
abundance: NA; v_gene: TRBV12-5; j_gene: TRBJ1-1; d_gene: NA; CDR3aa: CASGPGLNTEAFF; CDR3nt: TGTGCTAGCGGCCCGGGGCTGAACACTGAAGCTTTCTTT
abundance: NA; v_gene: TRBV28; j_gene: TRBJ1-3; d_gene: TRBD1; CDR3aa: CASSFLGTEPLSGNTIYF; CDR3nt: TGTGCCAGCAGTTTCCTCGGGACAGAGCCATTATCTGGAAACACCATATATTTT
abundance: NA; v_gene: TRBV6-6; j_gene: TRBJ2-7; d_gene: TRBD1; CDR3aa: CASSYSTGGEQYF; CDR3nt: TGTGCCAGCAGTTACTCGACAGGGGGCGAGCAGTACTTC
abundance: NA; v_gene: TRBV18; j_gene: TRBJ1-1; d_gene: TRBD1; CDR3aa: CASSGNRGRGTEAFF; CDR3nt: TGTGCCAGCTCGGGAAACAGGGGGCGCGGCACTGAAGCTTTCTTT
abundance: NA; v_gene: TRBV28; j_gene: TRBJ2-1; d_gene: NA; CDR3aa: CASSFPTSVYNEQFF; CDR3nt: TGTGCCAGCAGTTTCCCAACGAGTGTCTACAATGAGCAGTTCTTC
abundance: NA; v_gene: TRBV18; j_gene: TRBJ1-2; d_gene: NA; CDR3aa: CASSPGRDYGYTF; CDR3nt: TGTGCCAGCTCACCGGGCAGGGACTATGGCTACACCTTC
abundance: NA; v_gene: TRBV19; j_gene: TRBJ1-5; d_gene: NA; CDR3aa: CASSLRDSNQPQHF; CDR3nt: TGTGCCAGTAGTCTCCGGGACAGCAATCAGCCCCAGCATTTT
abundance: NA; v_gene: TRBV5-8; j_gene: TRBJ1-5; d_gene: TRBD1; CDR3aa: CASRTGLVRNQPQHF; CDR3nt: TGTGCCAGCAGGACAGGGTTGGTACGCAATCAGCCCCAGCATTTT
abundance: NA; v_gene: TRBV7-8; j_gene: TRBJ1-3; d_gene: NA; CDR3aa: CASSPPGRAGNTIYF; CDR3nt: TGTGCCAGCAGCCCCCCGGGGAGGGCTGGAAACACCATATATTTT
abundance: NA; v_gene: TRBV6-6; j_gene: TRBJ1-5; d_gene: NA; CDR3aa: CASSRDTSNQPQHF; CDR3nt: TGTGCCAGCAGTCGCGACACCTCCAATCAGCCCCAGCATTTT
abundance: NA; v_gene: TRBV2; j_gene: TRBJ2-7; d_gene: TRBD2; CDR3aa: CASRLSLAGGGNYEQYF; CDR3nt: TGTGCCAGCAGGTTAAGTCTAGCGGGAGGGGGAAACTACGAGCAGTACTTC
abundance: NA; v_gene: TRBV30; j_gene: TRBJ1-2; d_gene: NA; CDR3aa: CAQSGGSFGGYTF; CDR3nt: TGTGCCCAAAGCGGTGGATCCTTTGGGGGCTACACCTTC
abundance: once; v_gene: TRBV10-1; j_gene: TRBJ1-1; d_gene: NA; CDR3aa: CASSDHRVMNTEAFF; CDR3nt: TGCGCCAGCAGTGACCACAGGGTAATGAACACTGAAGCTTTCTTT